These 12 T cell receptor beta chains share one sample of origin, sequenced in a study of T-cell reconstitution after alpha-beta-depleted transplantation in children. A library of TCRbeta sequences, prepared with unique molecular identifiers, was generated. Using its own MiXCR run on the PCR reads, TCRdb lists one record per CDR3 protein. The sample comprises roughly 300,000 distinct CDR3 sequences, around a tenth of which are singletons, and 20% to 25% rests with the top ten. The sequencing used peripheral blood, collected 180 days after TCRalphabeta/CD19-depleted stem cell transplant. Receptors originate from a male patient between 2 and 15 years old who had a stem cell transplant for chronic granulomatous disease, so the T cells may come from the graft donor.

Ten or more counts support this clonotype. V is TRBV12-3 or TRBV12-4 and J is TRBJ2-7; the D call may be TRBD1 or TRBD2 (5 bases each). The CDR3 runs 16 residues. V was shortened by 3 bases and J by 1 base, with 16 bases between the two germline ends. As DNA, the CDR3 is TGTGCCAGCAGTTTTGAGGCCCGGGGCGGGTCCTACGAGCAGTACTTC. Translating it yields CASSFEARGGSYEQYF.

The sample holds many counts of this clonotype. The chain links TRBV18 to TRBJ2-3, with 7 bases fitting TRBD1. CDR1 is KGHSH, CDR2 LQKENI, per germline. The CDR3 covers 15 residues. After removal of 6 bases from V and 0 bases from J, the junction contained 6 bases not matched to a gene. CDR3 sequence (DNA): TGTGCCAGCTCGCCGACAGGGAAGAGCACAGATACGCAGTATTTT. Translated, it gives CASSPTGKSTDTQYF.

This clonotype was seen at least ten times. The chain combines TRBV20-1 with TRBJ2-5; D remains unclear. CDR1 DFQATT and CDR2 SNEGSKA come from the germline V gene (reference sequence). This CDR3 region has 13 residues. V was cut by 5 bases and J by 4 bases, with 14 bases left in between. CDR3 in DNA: TGCAGTGCTCACTCCCTGAGCGCAGAGACCCAGTACTTC. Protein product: CSAHSLSAETQYF.

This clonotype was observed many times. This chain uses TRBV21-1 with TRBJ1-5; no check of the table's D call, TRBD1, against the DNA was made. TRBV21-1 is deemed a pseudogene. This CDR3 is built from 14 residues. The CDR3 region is CASSRDSHNQPQHF. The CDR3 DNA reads TGTGCCAGCAGCAGGGACAGCCACAATCAGCCCCAGCATTTT.

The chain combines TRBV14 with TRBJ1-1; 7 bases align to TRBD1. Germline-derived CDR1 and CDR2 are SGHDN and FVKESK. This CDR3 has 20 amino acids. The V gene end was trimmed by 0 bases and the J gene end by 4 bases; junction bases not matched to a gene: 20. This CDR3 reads CASSQDHEKGAVIGSTEAFF. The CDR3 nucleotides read TGTGCCAGCAGCCAAGATCACGAGAAGGGGGCGGTTATAGGGTCCACTGAAGCTTTCTTT. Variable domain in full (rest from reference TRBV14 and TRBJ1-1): EAGVTQFPSHSVIEKGQTVTLRCDPISGHDNLYWYRRVMGKEIKFLLHFVKESKQDESGMPNNRFLAERTGGTYSTLKVQPAELEDSGVYFCASSQDHEKGAVIGSTEAFFGQGTRLTVV.

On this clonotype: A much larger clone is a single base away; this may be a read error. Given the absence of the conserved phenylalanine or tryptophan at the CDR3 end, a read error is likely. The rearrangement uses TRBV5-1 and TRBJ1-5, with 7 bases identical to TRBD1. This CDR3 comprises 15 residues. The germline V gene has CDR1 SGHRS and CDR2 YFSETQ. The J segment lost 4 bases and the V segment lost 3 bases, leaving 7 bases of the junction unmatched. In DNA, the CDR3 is TGCGCCAGCAGCTGGAACGGACAGGAGAATCAGCCCCAGCATCTT. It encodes CASSWNGQENQPQHL.

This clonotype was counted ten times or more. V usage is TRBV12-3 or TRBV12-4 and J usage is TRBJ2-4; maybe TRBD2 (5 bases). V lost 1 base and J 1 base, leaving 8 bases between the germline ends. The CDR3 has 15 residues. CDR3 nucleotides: TGTGCCAGCAGTTTAGGCGGGTGGGCCAAAAACATTCAGTACTTC. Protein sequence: CASSLGGWAKNIQYF.

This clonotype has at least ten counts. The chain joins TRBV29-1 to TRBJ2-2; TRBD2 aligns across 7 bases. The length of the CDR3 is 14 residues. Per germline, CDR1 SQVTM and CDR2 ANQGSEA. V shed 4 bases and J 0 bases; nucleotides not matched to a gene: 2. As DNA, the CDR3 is TGCAGCGTTGTACTAGCGACGAACACCGGGGAGCTGTTTTTT. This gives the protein CSVVLATNTGELFF.

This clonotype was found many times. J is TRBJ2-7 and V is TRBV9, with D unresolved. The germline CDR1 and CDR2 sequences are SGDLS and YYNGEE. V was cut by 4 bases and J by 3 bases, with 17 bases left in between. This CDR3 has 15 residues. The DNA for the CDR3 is TGTGCCAGCAGCCCTCATCCAGGACCGAGCTACGAGCAGTACTTC. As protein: CASSPHPGPSYEQYF.

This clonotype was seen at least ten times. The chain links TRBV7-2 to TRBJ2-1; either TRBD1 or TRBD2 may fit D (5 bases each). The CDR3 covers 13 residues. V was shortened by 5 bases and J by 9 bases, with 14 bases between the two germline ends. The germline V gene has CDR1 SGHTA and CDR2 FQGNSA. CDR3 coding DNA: TGTGCCAGCAGCCCTGAGGGGTACGGTGAGCAGTTCTTC. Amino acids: CASSPEGYGEQFF.

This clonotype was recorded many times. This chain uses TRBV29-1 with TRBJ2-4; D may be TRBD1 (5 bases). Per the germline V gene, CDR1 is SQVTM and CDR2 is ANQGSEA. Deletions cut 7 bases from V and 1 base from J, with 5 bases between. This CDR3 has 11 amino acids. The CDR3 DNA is TGCAGCGGACAGGCCAAAAACATTCAGTACTTC. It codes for CSGQAKNIQYF.

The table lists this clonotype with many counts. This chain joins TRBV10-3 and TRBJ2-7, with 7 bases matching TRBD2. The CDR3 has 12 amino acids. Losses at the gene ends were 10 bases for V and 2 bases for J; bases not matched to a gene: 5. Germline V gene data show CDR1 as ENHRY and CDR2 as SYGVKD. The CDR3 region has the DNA TGTGCCACCCGGGAGGCTGCCTACGAGCAGTACTTC. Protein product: CATREAAYEQYF.